The 24 T cell receptor beta chains given below trace back to one sample, sequenced in a study of T cells expressing NK-cell markers. TCRdb derives one entry per CDR3 protein from the 5' RACE reads, leaving out DNA. The specimen's table records some 410,000 distinct CDR3 sequences. Sequences were obtained from blood T cells: a sorted CD56 or NKG2C T cell subset, CD4+ or CD8+ T cells, or bulk PBMC T cells (not recorded which). The receptors were gathered from a woman between 18 and 70 years old in good health.

The J gene is TRBJ1-2, the V gene TRBV29-1. The CDR3 contains 12 residues. From germline, CDR1 is SQVTM and CDR2 ANQGSEA. CDR3 loop: CSVDEGRSGYTF.

J is TRBJ2-7 and V is TRBV27; absent DNA, TCRdb's TRBD1 call cannot be checked. The germline V gene encodes CDR1 MNHEY and CDR2 SMNVEV (reference sequence). The CDR3 has 17 amino acids. The CDR3 protein is CASSSYPPGQGSYEQYF.

This chain uses TRBV14 with TRBJ1-4. The CDR3 extends over 16 amino acids. CDR1 and CDR2 (germline): SGHDN, FVKESK. The chain's CDR3 is CASSSAGHATNEKLFF.

The V and J genes are TRBV7-9 and TRBJ1-4; TCRdb indicates TRBD1, and absent DNA this call remains unverified. The CDR3 spans 15 residues. Germline V gene sequence: CDR1 SEHNR, CDR2 FQNEAQ (reference sequence). The CDR3 region is CASSLGGQTNEKLFF.

V is TRBV24-1 and J is TRBJ2-1; there is no DNA to check the TCRdb D call of TRBD1. The germline V gene encodes CDR1 KGHDR and CDR2 SFDVKD. The CDR3 is made up of 16 amino acids. CDR3 amino acids: CATSDPGGSSYNEQFF.

The chain uses TRBV7-2 and TRBJ1-3; without DNA, the TCRdb call of TRBD1 cannot be checked. This CDR3 comprises 15 residues. CDR1 is SGHTA, CDR2 FQGNSA, per germline. The CDR3: CASSTGTAFGNTIYF.

V and J are TRBV12-3 or TRBV12-4 and TRBJ2-3; no DNA is available, so the TRBD2 call from TCRdb remains unchecked. The CDR3 has 17 residues. This CDR3 is CASSHRAGGRFADTQYF.

The chain links TRBV6-4 to TRBJ2-1; the D gene TCRdb calls, TRBD2, cannot be checked with no DNA. Germline V gene sequence: CDR1 MRHNA, CDR2 SNTAGT. There are 16 residues in the CDR3. The CDR3 sequence: CASSGGDPSPYNEQFF.

The rearrangement links TRBV7-3 to TRBJ1-2; as DNA is missing, the TRBD1 call by TCRdb cannot be tested. Germline CDR1 SGHTA, CDR2 FQGTGA. The CDR3 is 13 residues long. The CDR3 loop is CASSMDRLYGYTF.

The chain joins TRBV20-1 to TRBJ1-3; TCRdb gives TRBD1 as the D gene, but with no DNA this cannot be confirmed. The CDR3 has 18 amino acids. Germline-derived CDR1 and CDR2 are DFQATT and SNEGSKA (reference sequence). This chain's CDR3 is CSARAASQGARSENTIYF.

This chain links TRBV5-1 with TRBJ2-3; TCRdb proposes TRBD1, but this gene call is untestable without DNA. Germline loops: CDR1 SGHRS, CDR2 YFSETQ. The CDR3 spans 16 residues. This CDR3 is CASSPGQGSRTDTQYF.

CDR3 amino acids: CASRHDILFTGELFF. The chain uses TRBV6-1 and TRBJ2-2. The CDR3 length is 15 residues. The germline CDR1 and CDR2 sequences are MNHNS and SASEGT.

V is TRBV12-3 or TRBV12-4 and J is TRBJ1-1. The CDR3 runs to 14 residues. The CDR3 region is CASSFQSMNTEAFF.

The J gene is TRBJ1-1, the V gene TRBV7-2; lacking DNA, the TRBD1 call made by TCRdb goes unchecked. The CDR3 is 14 residues long. Germline CDR1 reads SGHTA; CDR2 reads FQGNSA. The CDR3 loop reads CASSPYRVDTEAFF.

The chain couples TRBV5-1 to TRBJ1-1. The CDR3 consists of 14 residues. Germline CDR1 reads SGHRS; CDR2 reads YFSETQ. The CDR3 sequence: CASSRVASNTEAFF.

The CDR3 region is CASSSSRETQYF. The chain uses TRBV12-3 or TRBV12-4 and TRBJ2-5; the TCRdb call, TRBD2, lacks DNA for checking. This CDR3 is built from 12 residues.

CDR3 region: CSPKVGEAWRSNEKLFF. The chain uses TRBV29-1 and TRBJ1-4. This CDR3 spans 17 amino acids. Germline V lookup: CDR1 SQVTM, CDR2 ANQGSEA.

This chain uses TRBV14 with TRBJ2-7; TCRdb indicates TRBD1, and absent DNA this call remains unverified. CDR1 and CDR2 from the germline V gene are SGHDN and FVKESK. CDR3 size: 14 residues. The CDR3 reads CASSQARPPYEQYF.

CDR3 sequence reads: CASSLEFLGVRTQYF. This sequence joins TRBV5-1 and TRBJ2-5; TCRdb picks TRBD1, but there is no DNA to check that call. The CDR3 sequence is 15 residues long. Germline V lookup: CDR1 SGHRS, CDR2 YFSETQ.

The V call is TRBV29-1, the J call TRBJ2-3; TCRdb picks TRBD2, but there is no DNA to check that call. Germline V CDR1 and CDR2: SQVTM, ANQGSEA. This CDR3 has 13 amino acids. This CDR3 reads CSVGGGREDTQYF.

The chain joins TRBV9 to TRBJ2-1; lacking DNA, the TRBD2 call made by TCRdb goes unchecked. This CDR3 has 15 residues. Germline lookup yields CDR1 SGDLS and CDR2 YYNGEE. CDR3 sequence reads: CASSGLAGRWNEQFF.

The chain carries TRBV12-3 or TRBV12-4 and TRBJ2-3; there is no DNA to check the TCRdb D call of TRBD2. The length of the CDR3 is 18 residues. This CDR3 is CASREGLAVLDSTDTQYF.

This chain links TRBV3-1 with TRBJ2-1; the TCRdb D gene call, TRBD2, has no DNA to confirm it. Germline V lookup: CDR1 LGHDT, CDR2 YNNKEL (reference sequence). CDR3 length: 17 residues. The CDR3 spells CASSLKTLAGGNNEQFF.

V is TRBV7-2 and J is TRBJ1-6. This CDR3 contains 12 residues. The germline V gene encodes CDR1 SGHTA and CDR2 FQGNSA. The CDR3 sequence: CASSFSFAPLHF.